A selection of T cell receptor beta chains follows, all from one sample in a study of blood T cell repertoires in COVID-19. The method was immunoSEQ multiplex PCR; TCRdb's version includes in-frame clones alone and lacks a portion of them. The sample has about 110,000 clones; roughly 75% are singletons. Sequenced sample: peripheral blood. These receptors all stem from a human donor in a cohort sampled during active or convalescent COVID-19. CDR3s include the opening cysteine and the closing phenylalanine or tryptophan. The D gene is left open where the match is weak. Clone size is not always given. Where it is, it says once, few, many or a class for expanded clones.

TRBD2 TRBJ2-3 TRBV6-2/TRBV6-3 NA CASSYSTAGGPYTQYF TGTGCCAGCAGTTACTCGACAGCGGGGGGCCCATATACGCAGTATTTT
NA TRBJ2-5 TRBV5-1 NA CASTDRGQQQETQYF TGCGCCAGCACCGATCGCGGACAGCAACAAGAGACCCAGTACTTC
TRBD2 TRBJ2-1 TRBV3-1/TRBV3-2 NA CASSQEVIAGYNEQFF TGTGCCAGCAGCCAAGAAGTAATAGCGGGGTACAATGAGCAGTTCTTC
TRBD1 TRBJ1-5 TRBV27 once CASRGTGNGNQPQHF TGTGCCAGCAGGGGGACAGGTAATGGCAATCAGCCCCAGCATTTT
NA TRBJ1-1 TRBV19 NA CASSKDSSTKAFF TGTGCCAGTAGTAAGGACAGTTCAACTAAAGCTTTCTTT
NA TRBJ2-1 TRBV2 NA CASIDSSPYNEQFF TGTGCCAGCATCGACAGCAGCCCCTACAATGAGCAGTTCTTC
NA TRBJ2-3 TRBV7-6 NA CASSSRQNTRDTQYF TGTGCCAGCAGCTCCCGACAGAACACACGAGATACGCAGTATTTT
TRBD1 TRBJ2-5 TRBV5-1 NA CASSLGTGGGETQYF TGCGCCAGCAGCTTGGGGACAGGGGGCGGAGAGACCCAGTACTTC
NA TRBJ1-1 TRBV5-1 NA CASREGHTEAFF TGCGCCAGCCGGGAGGGGCACACTGAAGCTTTCTTT
TRBD1 TRBJ2-1 TRBV6-4 NA CASRSRDRGNEQFF TGTGCCAGCAGAAGCCGGGACAGAGGCAATGAGCAGTTCTTC
TRBD1 TRBJ1-3 TRBV6-5 once CASIKGTVSGNTIYF TGTGCCAGTATAAAGGGGACAGTCTCTGGAAACACCATATATTTT
NA TRBJ1-1 TRBV7-9 NA CASSSDPRGTEAFF TGTGCCAGCAGCTCGGACCCCCGGGGCACTGAAGCTTTCTTT
NA TRBJ2-2 TRBV5-5 NA CASSLAPGPWTGELFF TGTGCCAGCAGCTTGGCTCCGGGTCCGTGGACCGGGGAGCTGTTTTTT
NA TRBJ2-7 TRBV27 NA CASSLLSGGRYEQYF TGTGCCAGCAGTTTATTGTCAGGCGGGCGCTACGAGCAGTACTTC
NA TRBJ1-6 TRBV20-1 few CSASGETDNSPLHF TGCAGTGCTAGTGGTGAAACAGATAATTCACCCCTCCACTTT
NA TRBJ1-5 TRBV6-2/TRBV6-3 NA CASSYSTAYSSNQPQHF TGTGCCAGCAGTTACTCGACGGCTTACAGTAGCAATCAGCCCCAGCATTTT
TRBD1 TRBJ1-2 TRBV5-4 NA CASRYAGQGHGYTF TGTGCCAGCAGATACGCCGGACAGGGGCATGGCTACACCTTC
TRBD1 TRBJ1-2 TRBV28 once CASSLWAGGSTYGYTF TGTGCCAGCAGTTTATGGGCAGGGGGCTCTACCTATGGCTACACCTTC
NA TRBJ2-6 TRBV5-5 NA CASSLLFSSGANVLTF TGTGCCAGCAGCTTGCTCTTCTCCTCTGGGGCCAACGTCCTGACTTTC
TRBD2 TRBJ2-1 TRBV28 NA CASSFLNGRRNNEQFF TGTGCCAGCAGTTTCCTTAACGGGAGGCGTAACAATGAGCAGTTCTTC
TRBD1 TRBJ1-2 TRBV18 NA CASSPIPGEGTGDVF TGTGCCAGCTCACCAATCCCCGGTGAGGGGACAGGTGATGTCTTC
TRBD2 TRBJ2-3 TRBV4-1 NA CASMGLNTDTQYF TGCGCCAGCATGGGACTAAACACAGATACGCAGTATTTT
TRBD1 TRBJ2-2 TRBV18 NA CASSNRDRANTGELFF TGTGCCAGCTCGAACCGGGACAGGGCCAACACCGGGGAGCTGTTTTTT
TRBD1 TRBJ1-2 TRBV12-5 NA CASGLMTGGGYTF TGTGCTAGTGGTTTGATGACAGGGGGTGGCTACACCTTC
TRBD1 TRBJ1-1 TRBV28 NA CASSLYGWGQGAFF TGTGCCAGCAGTTTATATGGGTGGGGACAGGGGGCTTTCTTT
NA TRBJ2-6 TRBV7-2 NA CASGRNVLTF TGTGCCAGCGGCCGCAACGTCCTGACTTTC
NA TRBJ1-1 TRBV5-6 NA CASSLGWQGLKAFF TGTGCCAGCAGCTTGGGATGGCAGGGGTTAAAAGCTTTCTTT
NA TRBJ2-2 TRBV6-5 NA CASSYWATNTGELFF TGTGCCAGCAGTTACTGGGCAACGAACACCGGGGAGCTGTTTTTT
NA TRBJ1-4 TRBV28 NA CASSFGEGNEKLFF TGTGCCAGCAGTTTCGGGGAGGGTAATGAAAAACTGTTTTTT
NA TRBJ1-4 TRBV18 once CASSPSQNEKLFF TGTGCCAGCTCACCATCACAGAATGAAAAACTGTTTTTT
NA TRBJ1-1 TRBV19 NA CASSAPARRVNTEAFF TGTGCCAGTAGTGCCCCGGCCCGCCGGGTTAACACTGAAGCTTTCTTT
NA TRBJ1-1 TRBV6-5 NA CASSYWANTEAFF TGTGCCAGCAGTTACTGGGCGAACACTGAAGCTTTCTTT
TRBD1 TRBJ1-2 TRBV7-2 NA CASSLGQGLVGYTF TGTGCCAGCAGCCTCGGACAGGGTTTGGTTGGCTACACCTTC
NA TRBJ1-4 TRBV6-1 NA CASSEKLHSPWDEKLFF TGTGCCAGCAGTGAAAAACTCCACAGTCCATGGGATGAAAAACTGTTTTTT
NA TRBJ2-5 TRBV28 NA CASSPLFQGFGQETQYF TGTGCCAGCAGTCCACTCTTCCAGGGGTTCGGGCAAGAGACCCAGTACTTC
TRBD2 TRBJ2-5 TRBV4-3 NA CASSQVASGRQETQYF TGCGCCAGCAGCCAAGTGGCTAGCGGGCGCCAAGAGACCCAGTACTTC
NA TRBJ2-7 TRBV20-1 NA CSASTNYEQYF TGCAGTGCTTCGACAAACTACGAGCAGTACTTC
NA TRBJ2-5 TRBV11-3 few CASSLGLSRGQETQYF TGTGCCAGCAGCTTAGGGTTGAGCAGGGGCCAAGAGACCCAGTACTTC
TRBD2 TRBJ2-3 TRBV28 NA CASRPGLAADTQYF TGTGCCAGCAGACCGGGACTAGCCGCAGATACGCAGTATTTT
NA TRBJ1-5 TRBV19 few CASGKTRGSQPQHF TGTGCCAGTGGGAAGACACGGGGTTCGCAGCCCCAGCATTTT
TRBD1 TRBJ1-1 TRBV28 NA CASSLAGTENTEAFF TGTGCCAGCAGTTTAGCCGGGACAGAAAACACTGAAGCTTTCTTT
NA TRBJ1-6 TRBV23-1 NA CASSLRTDNNSPLHF TGCGCCAGCAGTCTCAGGACAGACAATAATTCACCCCTCCACTTT
TRBD1 TRBJ2-5 TRBV5-5 NA CASSLGDREQETQYF TGTGCCAGCAGCTTGGGGGACAGGGAACAAGAGACCCAGTACTTC
TRBD2 TRBJ2-7 TRBV19 NA CASTPSGGIRAEQYF TGTGCCAGTACCCCTAGCGGAGGGATCCGGGCCGAGCAGTACTTC
TRBD1 TRBJ1-2 TRBV10-2 NA CASSAAGGFGYGYTF TGCGCCAGCAGTGCGGCAGGGGGCTTTGGGTATGGCTACACCTTC
NA TRBJ1-4 TRBV10-2 few CASGAGSEKLFF TGCGCCAGCGGAGCCGGGTCGGAAAAACTGTTTTTT
TRBD1 TRBJ2-2 TRBV5-1 NA CASSSGTVNTGELFF TGCGCCAGCAGCTCCGGGACAGTGAACACCGGGGAGCTGTTTTTT
TRBD2 TRBJ2-5 TRBV28 NA CASSFPGTSVQMAQYF TGTGCCAGCAGTTTCCCCGGGACTAGCGTACAAATGGCCCAGTACTTC